The next 31 T cell receptor beta chains were all read from a single sample in a study of CXCR3-negative and CXCR3-positive naive CD8 T cells. 5' RACE with UMI labels generated the TRB cDNA libraries. TCRdb re-analyzed the 5' RACE reads; it lists each CDR3 protein once, without DNA. This sample's table reports about 50,000 distinct CDR3 sequences. Sequenced sample: naive CXCR3- CD8+ T cells from blood. Described subset: CD45RO-CCR7+CD27+CD95- naive CD8+ T cells lacking CXCR3 (TNR3-). The receptors were sampled from a human donor in good health. Some clones in this sample may be carry-over from other donors' samples.

The rearrangement links TRBV7-9 to TRBJ1-5. The CDR3 runs to 18 residues. CDR1 is SEHNR and CDR2 is FQNEAQ in the germline V gene (reference sequence). The CDR3 loop is CASSFSAFVDGSNQPQHF.

The V call is TRBV27, the J call TRBJ1-2. CDR1 MNHEY and CDR2 SMNVEV come from the germline V gene (reference sequence). The CDR3 contains 14 residues. The CDR3 is CASSPMKGFGGYTF.

The CDR3 reads CASSAPDGSPGELFF. The chain carries TRBV12-3 or TRBV12-4 and TRBJ2-2; the TRBD2 assignment by TCRdb is unverifiable without DNA. The CDR3 sequence is 15 residues long.

The chain recombines TRBV7-9 with TRBJ2-3; lacking DNA, the TRBD1 call made by TCRdb goes unchecked. This CDR3 is 20 amino acids long. Germline assignment: CDR1 SEHNR and CDR2 FQNEAQ (reference sequence). The CDR3 sequence is CASSSAIRQGPILNTDTQYF.

V is TRBV7-9 and J is TRBJ2-3; TCRdb's D gene call, TRBD1, goes unchecked for lack of DNA. This CDR3 has 17 residues. The germline gives CDR1 SEHNR, CDR2 FQNEAQ (reference sequence). The CDR3 protein is CASSFRRGDRGTDTQYF. Based on the CDR3 plus reference TRBV7-9 and TRBJ2-3, the full variable domain is DTGVSQNPRHKITKRGQNVTFRCDPISEHNRLYWYRQTLGQGPEFLTYFQNEAQLEKSRLLSDRFSAERPKGSFSTLEIQRTEQGDSAMYLCASSFRRGDRGTDTQYFGPGTRLTVL.

The J gene is TRBJ1-5, the V gene TRBV12-3 or TRBV12-4. The CDR3 consists of 14 residues. CDR3 amino acids: CASSLEAGNQPQHF.

This rearrangement joins TRBV7-8 to TRBJ2-1; there is no DNA to check the TCRdb D call of TRBD2. This CDR3 has 16 amino acids. CDR1 is SGHVS, CDR2 FQNEAQ, per germline. The CDR3 region is CASSLGLGGGWNEQFF.

The chain is built from TRBV15 and TRBJ1-2; TCRdb names TRBD1, which stays unverified in the absence of DNA. Germline-derived CDR1 and CDR2 are LNHNV and YYDKDF (reference sequence). This CDR3 region has 16 residues. The CDR3 reads CATSRDGGGAGYGYTF.

The gene calls are TRBV7-2 and TRBJ2-7; TCRdb proposes TRBD1, but this gene call is untestable without DNA. The germline gives CDR1 SGHTA, CDR2 FQGNSA. The CDR3 is 15 amino acids. CDR3 sequence: CASFLESGGAYEQYF.

The V call is TRBV7-2, the J call TRBJ2-5; the TRBD1 assignment by TCRdb is unverifiable without DNA. The germline V gene encodes CDR1 SGHTA and CDR2 FQGNSA. The CDR3 consists of 13 residues. CDR3 region: CASSPGGGKTQYF.

This rearrangement joins TRBV7-8 to TRBJ2-7; TCRdb returns TRBD1, unconfirmable since there is no DNA. Germline CDR1 and CDR2: SGHVS and FQNEAQ. CDR3 length: 14 residues. The CDR3 sequence is CTSSPMQGAREQYF.

The rearrangement uses TRBV12-3 or TRBV12-4 and TRBJ1-6. This CDR3 spans 14 amino acids. CDR3 sequence: CAISKSRYNSPLHF.

The chain joins TRBV4-3 to TRBJ1-6; as DNA is missing, the TRBD1 call by TCRdb cannot be tested. The CDR3 has 15 amino acids. Germline V gene data show CDR1 as LGHNA and CDR2 as YSLEER. CDR3 in amino acids: CASSEGTGDNSPLHF.

This sequence joins TRBV9 and TRBJ1-3. This CDR3 spans 18 amino acids. Germline V gene sequence: CDR1 SGDLS, CDR2 YYNGEE. This CDR3 is CASSAELGRYKLGNTIYF.

The chain recombines TRBV29-1 with TRBJ2-1. The CDR3 contains 13 residues. In germline, CDR1 is SQVTM, CDR2 ANQGSEA. CDR3 residues: CSVDLYSYNEQFF.

The gene calls are TRBV27 and TRBJ2-3; there is no DNA to check the TCRdb D call of TRBD1. This CDR3 is 15 amino acids long. The germline CDR1 and CDR2 sequences are MNHEY and SMNVEV (reference sequence). The CDR3: CASSTNRGVTDTQYF.

The rearrangement uses TRBV5-5 and TRBJ2-1. CDR1 and CDR2 (germline): SGHKS, YYEKEE (reference sequence). The length of the CDR3 is 16 residues. This CDR3 is CASSPSGSSSYNEQFF.

The chain joins TRBV12-3 or TRBV12-4 to TRBJ1-2; TCRdb gives TRBD1 as the D gene, but with no DNA this cannot be confirmed. CDR3 length equals 14 residues. The CDR3 loop reads CASSSGDRLYGYTF.

J is TRBJ2-1 and V is TRBV7-2; the TCRdb D gene call, TRBD1, has no DNA to confirm it. Germline values: CDR1 SGHTA, CDR2 FQGNSA. The CDR3 runs to 14 residues. CDR3 region: CASSPPFSYNEQFF. The entire variable domain, with the rest obtained from reference TRBV7-2 and TRBJ2-1, is as follows: GAGVSQSPSNKVTEKGKDVELRCDPISGHTALYWYRQSLGQGLEFLIYFQGNSAPDKSGLPSDRFSAERTGGSVSTLTIQRTQQEDSAVYLCASSPPFSYNEQFFGPGTRLTVL.

This sequence joins TRBV28 and TRBJ2-2; as DNA is missing, the TRBD1 call by TCRdb cannot be tested. CDR3 length: 14 amino acids. The germline V gene has CDR1 MDHEN and CDR2 SYDVKM. CDR3 amino acids: CASSAHRGLGELFF.

The chain couples TRBV29-1 to TRBJ1-1. Germline CDR1 and CDR2: SQVTM and ANQGSEA. This CDR3 has 11 residues. CDR3 residues: CSVDATDGAFF.

The chain has TRBV18 and TRBJ1-1; TCRdb's D call, TRBD1, is unchecked because there is no DNA. CDR1 KGHSH and CDR2 LQKENI come from the germline V gene. The CDR3 covers 15 residues. CDR3 sequence reads: CASTGWTRENTEAFF.

V usage is TRBV4-2 and J usage is TRBJ2-7; TCRdb reports TRBD1, a call that lacks DNA to check it against. CDR1 LGHNA and CDR2 YNFKEQ come from the germline V gene. This CDR3 is built from 15 residues. CDR3 protein: CASSQDGAGGYEQYF.

The CDR3 sequence: CSVEGGRGQDNEQFF. This chain links TRBV29-1 with TRBJ2-1; TCRdb's D call, TRBD1, is unchecked because there is no DNA. The germline gives CDR1 SQVTM, CDR2 ANQGSEA. CDR3 length equals 15 residues.

This chain joins TRBV14 and TRBJ2-1; TCRdb indicates TRBD1, and absent DNA this call remains unverified. Germline V CDR1 and CDR2: SGHDN, FVKESK. The CDR3 has 13 residues. CDR3 protein: CASSRGLGDEQFF.

V gene TRBV11-2 combines with J gene TRBJ1-1. The CDR3 is 15 amino acids. Germline loops: CDR1 SGHAT, CDR2 FQNNGV. The chain's CDR3 is CASSDYVGVGTEAFF. The variable domain in full, with the rest retrieved from reference TRBV11-2 and TRBJ1-1, is EAGVAQSPRYKIIEKRQSVAFWCNPISGHATLYWYQQILGQGPKLLIQFQNNGVVDDSQLPKDRFSAERLKGVDSTLKIQPAKLEDSAVYLCASSDYVGVGTEAFFGQGTRLTVV.

The rearrangement joins TRBV6-2 or TRBV6-3 to TRBJ1-1. CDR1 and CDR2 from the germline V gene are MNHEY and SVGEGT. This CDR3 region has 14 residues. The CDR3 reads CASSYPVGNTEAFF.

V usage is TRBV6-2 or TRBV6-3 and J usage is TRBJ2-7. CDR1 MNHEY and CDR2 SVGEGT come from the germline V gene. The CDR3 covers 15 residues. CDR3 residues: CASSYPGRTTYEQYF.

This chain uses TRBV3-1 with TRBJ2-1; the TRBD2 assignment by TCRdb is unverifiable without DNA. The CDR3 length is 14 residues. Germline V lookup: CDR1 LGHDT, CDR2 YNNKEL (reference sequence). CDR3 region: CASSQDLGGNEQFF.

The chain uses TRBV20-1 and TRBJ2-3; TCRdb designates TRBD1, a call that cannot be tested without DNA. The CDR3 spans 15 residues. Germline CDR1 and CDR2: DFQATT and SNEGSKA (reference sequence). CDR3: CSAYTGGPSTDTQYF.

The rearrangement links TRBV12-3 or TRBV12-4 to TRBJ2-4; absent DNA, TCRdb's TRBD1 call cannot be checked. The CDR3 runs 15 residues. The CDR3 loop is CASSLVQGTKNIQYF.